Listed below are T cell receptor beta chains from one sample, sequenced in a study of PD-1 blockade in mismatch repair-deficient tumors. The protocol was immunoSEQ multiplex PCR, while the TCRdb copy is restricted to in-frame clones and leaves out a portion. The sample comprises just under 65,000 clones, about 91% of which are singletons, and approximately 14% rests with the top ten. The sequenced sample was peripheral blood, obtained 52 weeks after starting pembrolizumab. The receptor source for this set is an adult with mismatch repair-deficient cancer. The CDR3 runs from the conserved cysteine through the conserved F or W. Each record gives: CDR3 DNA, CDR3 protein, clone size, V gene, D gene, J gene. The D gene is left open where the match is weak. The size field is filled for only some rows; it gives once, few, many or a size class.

cdr3_nt: TGTGCCAGCAGTCTAGGTGCAGGGCCTGGAAACACCATATATTTT
cdr3_aa: CASSLGAGPGNTIYF
clone_size: NA
v_call: TRBV28
d_call: NA
j_call: TRBJ1-3

cdr3_nt: TGTGCCAGCAGCTTAGCTAGCGGCGGCTCCTACAATGAGCAGTTCTTC
cdr3_aa: CASSLASGGSYNEQFF
clone_size: NA
v_call: TRBV7-9
d_call: NA
j_call: TRBJ2-1

cdr3_nt: TGTGCCATCAGGGATGGACAGGGGGCCTACGAGCAGTACTTC
cdr3_aa: CAIRDGQGAYEQYF
clone_size: once
v_call: TRBV10-3
d_call: TRBD1
j_call: TRBJ2-7

cdr3_nt: TGTGCTAGTGGTTTGTCCTCTGGACCTGAAAAACTGTTTTTT
cdr3_aa: CASGLSSGPEKLFF
clone_size: NA
v_call: TRBV12-5
d_call: NA
j_call: TRBJ1-4

cdr3_nt: TGTGCCAGCAGTTTATCAGGGGCTGGAAACACCATATATTTT
cdr3_aa: CASSLSGAGNTIYF
clone_size: NA
v_call: TRBV28
d_call: NA
j_call: TRBJ1-3

cdr3_nt: TGTGCCAGCAGCCCCGGGACTAGCGGGAGGAAAGCCGGGGAGCTGTTTTTT
cdr3_aa: CASSPGTSGRKAGELFF
clone_size: NA
v_call: TRBV7-9
d_call: TRBD2
j_call: TRBJ2-2

cdr3_nt: TGTGCCAGCAGCTTAACGGGAGCGGACGAGCAGTACTTC
cdr3_aa: CASSLTGADEQYF
clone_size: few
v_call: TRBV7-3
d_call: NA
j_call: TRBJ2-7

cdr3_nt: TGTGCCAGCAGCTTGTGGGGGGGCAGCACAGATACGCAGTATTTT
cdr3_aa: CASSLWGGSTDTQYF
clone_size: NA
v_call: TRBV7-2
d_call: NA
j_call: TRBJ2-3

cdr3_nt: TGTGCCAGTAGTATAATAGCTGACAGGGAGCATGGCTACACCTTC
cdr3_aa: CASSIIADREHGYTF
clone_size: NA
v_call: TRBV19
d_call: TRBD1
j_call: TRBJ1-2

cdr3_nt: TGTGCCTGGAGGGGAGACGGATTATTATACGAGCAGTACTTC
cdr3_aa: CAWRGDGLLYEQYF
clone_size: NA
v_call: TRBV30
d_call: NA
j_call: TRBJ2-7

cdr3_nt: TGTGCCAGCAGCTTAGTACGGACTAGCGGCACAGATACGCAGTATTTT
cdr3_aa: CASSLVRTSGTDTQYF
clone_size: once
v_call: TRBV11-3
d_call: TRBD2
j_call: TRBJ2-3

cdr3_nt: TGTGCCAGCAGCCAAGTTGGGGACCGTGAAGACTATGGCTACACCTTC
cdr3_aa: CASSQVGDREDYGYTF
clone_size: NA
v_call: TRBV4-2
d_call: NA
j_call: TRBJ1-2

cdr3_nt: TGCGCCAGCAGCTTGGAAACAGACACAGATACGCAGTATTTT
cdr3_aa: CASSLETDTDTQYF
clone_size: NA
v_call: TRBV5-1
d_call: NA
j_call: TRBJ2-3

cdr3_nt: TGTGCCAGCAGCTTCCGCACTAGCGCCACGAACACCGGGGAGCTGTTTTTT
cdr3_aa: CASSFRTSATNTGELFF
clone_size: NA
v_call: TRBV7-9
d_call: TRBD2
j_call: TRBJ2-2

cdr3_nt: TGTGCCAGCAGCTCCCGGACAGGTTTTTTTTATAGCAATCAGCCCCAGCATTTT
cdr3_aa: CASSSRTGFFYSNQPQHF
clone_size: NA
v_call: TRBV28
d_call: TRBD1
j_call: TRBJ1-5

cdr3_nt: TGTGCCAGCAGTACAGGTGCGGATACGCAGTATTTT
cdr3_aa: CASSTGADTQYF
clone_size: NA
v_call: TRBV25-1
d_call: NA
j_call: TRBJ2-3

cdr3_nt: TGCGCCAGCAGGGACAGGGGGAGAGGGAACACTGAAGCTTTCTTT
cdr3_aa: CASRDRGRGNTEAFF
clone_size: NA
v_call: TRBV5-1
d_call: TRBD1
j_call: TRBJ1-1

cdr3_nt: TGTGCCAGCAGCGTAGCTAGTCGCAGTACCGCTTACTACAATGAGCAGTTCTTC
cdr3_aa: CASSVASRSTAYYNEQFF
clone_size: NA
v_call: TRBV9
d_call: NA
j_call: TRBJ2-1

cdr3_nt: TGTGCCAGCAGCCAAGATTTCGGCCAGGAGGCCAACGTCCTGACTTTC
cdr3_aa: CASSQDFGQEANVLTF
clone_size: NA
v_call: TRBV14
d_call: NA
j_call: TRBJ2-6

cdr3_nt: TGCGCCAGCAGCCAAAAAAGCGGGAGTTACGAGCAGTACTTC
cdr3_aa: CASSQKSGSYEQYF
clone_size: NA
v_call: TRBV4-1
d_call: TRBD2
j_call: TRBJ2-7

cdr3_nt: TGTGCCAGCAGTTACTCCGGCAGGGGGATGGAGACCCAGTACTTC
cdr3_aa: CASSYSGRGMETQYF
clone_size: NA
v_call: TRBV6-6
d_call: TRBD1
j_call: TRBJ2-5

cdr3_nt: TGTGCCAGCAGTTACTCCCGACGGTATAGCAATCAGCCCCAGCATTTT
cdr3_aa: CASSYSRRYSNQPQHF
clone_size: NA
v_call: TRBV6-6
d_call: NA
j_call: TRBJ1-5

cdr3_nt: TGTGCCAGCAGCTTGGGGAGCTGGGGCACAGATACGCAGTATTTT
cdr3_aa: CASSLGSWGTDTQYF
clone_size: NA
v_call: TRBV27
d_call: NA
j_call: TRBJ2-3

cdr3_nt: TGTGCCAGCAGCTCATTAGTCGGGACAGGGATATGGCAGTACTTC
cdr3_aa: CASSSLVGTGIWQYF
clone_size: NA
v_call: TRBV11-2
d_call: TRBD1
j_call: TRBJ2-7

cdr3_nt: TGTGCCAGCAGCGCCTCCGGGACAGCGTGGGAGACCCAGTACTTC
cdr3_aa: CASSASGTAWETQYF
clone_size: NA
v_call: TRBV9
d_call: TRBD1
j_call: TRBJ2-5

cdr3_nt: TGTGCCAGCAGCCCTACGGGGGGTGACTCCTACAATGAGCAGTTCTTC
cdr3_aa: CASSPTGGDSYNEQFF
clone_size: NA
v_call: TRBV11-3
d_call: TRBD2
j_call: TRBJ2-1

cdr3_nt: TGTGCCAGTAGGGCCTCTAGCGGCCCTTACAATGAGCAGTTCTTC
cdr3_aa: CASRASSGPYNEQFF
clone_size: once
v_call: TRBV19
d_call: TRBD2
j_call: TRBJ2-1

cdr3_nt: TGTGCTAGCAGCCCCGGACAGGGACCGAACACCGGGGAGCTGTTTTTT
cdr3_aa: CASSPGQGPNTGELFF
clone_size: once
v_call: TRBV7-7
d_call: TRBD1
j_call: TRBJ2-2

cdr3_nt: TGTGCCAGCAGCCGGGACCAAGAGACCCAGTACTTC
cdr3_aa: CASSRDQETQYF
clone_size: NA
v_call: TRBV27
d_call: NA
j_call: TRBJ2-5

cdr3_nt: TGTGCCAGCAGCCCTGCTCGTGTGAGTTGGAACTATGGCTACACCTTC
cdr3_aa: CASSPARVSWNYGYTF
clone_size: NA
v_call: TRBV7-9
d_call: NA
j_call: TRBJ1-2

cdr3_nt: TGTGCCAGCAGTTACGGTGGCTACCAATTCAATGAGCAGTTCTTC
cdr3_aa: CASSYGGYQFNEQFF
clone_size: NA
v_call: TRBV6-7
d_call: NA
j_call: TRBJ2-1

cdr3_nt: TGTGCCAGCAGCTTAGGGACGGGGGCGAGATACGAGCAGTACTTC
cdr3_aa: CASSLGTGARYEQYF
clone_size: once
v_call: TRBV11-2
d_call: NA
j_call: TRBJ2-7

cdr3_nt: TGTGCCAGCAGCTTATCGACTAGCGGGATTGGAGAGACCCAGTACTTC
cdr3_aa: CASSLSTSGIGETQYF
clone_size: NA
v_call: TRBV7-8
d_call: TRBD2
j_call: TRBJ2-5

cdr3_nt: TGCGCCAGCAGCCAAACGGACAGGTACCTTTACGAGCAGTACTTC
cdr3_aa: CASSQTDRYLYEQYF
clone_size: NA
v_call: TRBV4-1
d_call: TRBD1
j_call: TRBJ2-7

cdr3_nt: TGTGCCAGTAGTGACCCCGGGACGGAAGCTTTCTTT
cdr3_aa: CASSDPGTEAFF
clone_size: NA
v_call: TRBV19
d_call: NA
j_call: TRBJ1-1

cdr3_nt: TGTGCCAGCAGCTTAGGAGGCGGGACAGGGGCCTACACCGGGGAGCTGTTTTTT
cdr3_aa: CASSLGGGTGAYTGELFF
clone_size: NA
v_call: TRBV7-2
d_call: TRBD1
j_call: TRBJ2-2

cdr3_nt: TGTGCCGGGACAGACAGGGAATGGGGCTACGAGCAGTACTTC
cdr3_aa: CAGTDREWGYEQYF
clone_size: NA
v_call: TRBV2
d_call: TRBD1
j_call: TRBJ2-7

cdr3_nt: TGTGCCAGCAGGTCTAGCGGGAGCTCCTACAATGAGCAGTTCTTC
cdr3_aa: CASRSSGSSYNEQFF
clone_size: NA
v_call: TRBV6-5
d_call: TRBD2
j_call: TRBJ2-1

cdr3_nt: TGTGCCAGCAGCATAAACAGGGTCTACGAGCAGTACTTC
cdr3_aa: CASSINRVYEQYF
clone_size: NA
v_call: TRBV5-4
d_call: NA
j_call: TRBJ2-7

cdr3_nt: TGTGCCAGCAGTTCCCACGGGGCGCAAGGCACTGAAGCTTTCTTT
cdr3_aa: CASSSHGAQGTEAFF
clone_size: NA
v_call: TRBV7-3
d_call: NA
j_call: TRBJ1-1

cdr3_nt: TGTGCCAGCAGTTTGGCAGGGGGCAGGTACGAGCAGTACTTC
cdr3_aa: CASSLAGGRYEQYF
clone_size: NA
v_call: TRBV27
d_call: TRBD1
j_call: TRBJ2-7

cdr3_nt: TGTGCCAGCAGTGAGGCAGGAAGAAACACCGGGGAGCTGTTTTTT
cdr3_aa: CASSEAGRNTGELFF
clone_size: NA
v_call: TRBV6-1
d_call: NA
j_call: TRBJ2-2

cdr3_nt: TGTGCCTGGAGAGCATACGACAGGGGAGGCGAGCAGTACTTC
cdr3_aa: CAWRAYDRGGEQYF
clone_size: NA
v_call: TRBV30
d_call: TRBD1
j_call: TRBJ2-7

cdr3_nt: TGTGCCAGCAGCCTGGGGACTAGCGGGATGAATGAGCAGTTCTTC
cdr3_aa: CASSLGTSGMNEQFF
clone_size: NA
v_call: TRBV13
d_call: TRBD2
j_call: TRBJ2-1